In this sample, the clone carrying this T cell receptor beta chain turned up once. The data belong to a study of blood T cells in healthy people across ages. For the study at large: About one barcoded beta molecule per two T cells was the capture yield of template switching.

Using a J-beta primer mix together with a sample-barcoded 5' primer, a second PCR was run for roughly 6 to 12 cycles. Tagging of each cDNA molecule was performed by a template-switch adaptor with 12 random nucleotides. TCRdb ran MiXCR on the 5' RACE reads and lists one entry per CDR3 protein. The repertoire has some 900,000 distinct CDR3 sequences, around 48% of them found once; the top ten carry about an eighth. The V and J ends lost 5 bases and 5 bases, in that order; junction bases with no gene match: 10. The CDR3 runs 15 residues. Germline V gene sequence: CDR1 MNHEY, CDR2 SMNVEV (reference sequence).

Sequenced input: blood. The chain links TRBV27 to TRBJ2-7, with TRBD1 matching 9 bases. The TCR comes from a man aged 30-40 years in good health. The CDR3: CASSSFGQGWHEQYF. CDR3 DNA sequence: TGTGCCAGCAGTAGCTTTGGACAGGGGTGGCACGAGCAGTACTTC.